At least ten counts were recorded for the clone carrying this T cell receptor (beta chain). This sample is drawn from a study of T cells in Graves' hyperthyroidism and ophthalmopathy. As for the study in general: Peripheral blood specimens were obtained at initial diagnosis, prior to any treatment.

V lost 2 bases and J lost 0, with 5 bases in between. The germline V gene has CDR1 MNHEY and CDR2 SMNVEV (reference sequence). This CDR3 contains 15 residues. Amplified TCR beta CDR3 regions derived from RNA transcripts. First-round RT-PCR of the TCR CDR3 relied on the HTBI primer set. TCRdb re-called the multiplex PCR reads with MiXCR, one entry per CDR3 protein. The sample yields about 160,000 distinct CDR3 sequences, about a tenth seen once. Diagnoses used clinical symptoms, serum thyroxine and TRAb, thyroid ultrasound and orbital computed tomography. Out of 8.5 to 10 ml of fresh peripheral blood came the PBMCs.

Sample: blood. The TCR sequence derives from a woman younger than 35 with Graves' hyperthyroidism that later progressed to Graves' ophthalmopathy. V and J are TRBV27 and TRBJ2-6; D unclear. CDR3 in amino acids: CASSLQNSGANVLTF. The CDR3 coding sequence is TGTGCCAGCAGTTTACAGAACTCTGGGGCCAACGTCCTGACTTTC.